One and the same sample provided the 4 T cell receptor beta chains below, sequenced in a study of early T cells in non-severe SARS-CoV-2 infection. TCRdb reprocessed the 5' RACE reads with MiXCR, giving one entry per CDR3 protein. The repertoire holds 50,000 or so distinct CDR3 sequences, with around 5.6% as singletons. The sample consisted of whole blood. These receptors all come from an adult who was a healthcare worker with PCR-confirmed SARS-CoV-2 infection or an uninfected control (not recorded which).

At least ten counts were recorded for this clonotype. This chain links TRBV7-2 with TRBJ1-5; D might be TRBD1 (5 bases). There are 15 residues in the CDR3. V lost 6 bases and J lost 0, with 12 bases in between. The germline V gene has CDR1 SGHTA and CDR2 FQGNSA. CDR3 region: CASRPGLDSNQPQHF. CDR3 nucleotides: TGTGCCAGCAGACCAGGGTTGGATAGCAATCAGCCCCAGCATTTT. The full variable domain, its missing parts supplied by reference TRBV7-2 and TRBJ1-5, is GAGVSQSPSNKVTEKGKDVELRCDPISGHTALYWYRQSLGQGLEFLIYFQGNSAPDKSGLPSDRFSAERTGGSVSTLTIQRTQQEDSAVYLCASRPGLDSNQPQHFGDGTRLSIL.

This clonotype was counted ten times or more. The V and J genes are TRBV5-1 and TRBJ2-2; D is perhaps TRBD2 (5 bases). The CDR3 contains 15 residues. Germline V gene sequence: CDR1 SGHRS, CDR2 YFSETQ. The V and J ends lost 6 bases and 9 bases respectively, with 21 bases between them. The CDR3 DNA sequence: TGCGCCAGCAAGTTCTCTCGGGGAATCCACCGGGAGCTGTTTTTT. It translates to CASKFSRGIHRELFF.

This clonotype was picked up a small number of times. The chain joins TRBV5-4 to TRBJ1-1; TRBD1 matches 11 bases. The CDR3 is 14 residues long. V lost 4 bases and J lost 5; bases outside the gene matches: 4. The germline gives CDR1 SGHNT, CDR2 YYREEE (reference sequence). CDR3 in DNA: TGTGCCAGCAGCCCGGGACAGGGGGATACTGAAGCTTTCTTT. Protein product: CASSPGQGDTEAFF.

This clonotype has a count of ten or more. The chain joins TRBV18 to TRBJ2-3; D uncertain. V was clipped by 3 bases and J by 0 bases, with 10 bases between them. CDR3 size: 15 residues. CDR1 and CDR2 from the germline V gene are KGHSH and LQKENI. The chain's CDR3 is CASSPFPPSTDTQYF. In nucleotides, the CDR3 is TGTGCCAGCTCACCCTTCCCTCCTAGCACAGATACGCAGTATTTT.